One and the same sample provided the 3 T cell receptor beta chains below, sequenced in a study of T cell responses to AZD1222 COVID-19 vaccine (dated by TCRdb to the early 2020s). The time point label here, explained by the study, means: baseline before first vaccination. The library was produced with the immunoSEQ multiplex PCR assay. In TCRdb, the immuneACCESS table is reduced to in-frame sequences with V and J assigned. These tables do not hold every clone; where another copy was compared, an unresolved V gene accounts for under half, and the others remain unexplained. Recorded for this sample are 75,000 to 100,000 clones; approximately 86% of them occurred a single time. The ten biggest clones cover 5.8% of the sample. Sequenced material: peripheral blood, taken on day 0 of AZD1222 vaccination. These receptors were obtained from an adult in good health.

This chain links TRBV7-6 with TRBJ2-7; D perhaps matches TRBD1 (5 bases). Trimming left V 5 bases short and J 0 bases short, with 17 bases between. Looked up from germline, CDR1 is SGHVS and CDR2 is FNYEAQ. The CDR3 has 16 amino acids. In nucleotides, the CDR3 is TGTGCCAGCAGCCTTCAGGGTAGAATCCCCTCCTACGAGCAGTACTTC. Translating gives CASSLQGRIPSYEQYF.

The rearrangement uses TRBV5-6 and TRBJ1-2; D may be TRBD1 (6 bases). CDR1 and CDR2 (germline): SGHDT, YYEEEE. V was shortened by 4 bases and J by 7 bases, with 17 bases between the two germline ends. This CDR3 is built from 14 residues. Here the CDR3 DNA reads TGTGCCAGCAGCCGAGGGGGGGACTTTAGTGGCTACACCTTC. Protein sequence: CASSRGGDFSGYTF. Using reference TRBV5-6 and TRBJ1-2 for the parts outside the CDR3, the full variable domain is DAGVTQSPTHLIKTRGQQVTLRCSPKSGHDTVSWYQQALGQGPQFIFQYYEEEERQRGNFPDRFSGHQFPNYSSELNVNALLLGDSALYLCASSRGGDFSGYTFGSGTRLTVV.

A single count supports this clone. The chain uses TRBV19 and TRBJ2-7; tentative D call: TRBD2 (6 bases). V shed 4 bases and J shed 2 bases, with 15 bases lying between them. The germline V gene encodes CDR1 LNHDA and CDR2 SQIVND (reference sequence). This CDR3 comprises 15 residues. Here the CDR3 DNA reads TGTGCCAGTAGTACCGGAGGGAGCGGGCCCTACGAGCAGTACTTC. Protein product: CASSTGGSGPYEQYF.